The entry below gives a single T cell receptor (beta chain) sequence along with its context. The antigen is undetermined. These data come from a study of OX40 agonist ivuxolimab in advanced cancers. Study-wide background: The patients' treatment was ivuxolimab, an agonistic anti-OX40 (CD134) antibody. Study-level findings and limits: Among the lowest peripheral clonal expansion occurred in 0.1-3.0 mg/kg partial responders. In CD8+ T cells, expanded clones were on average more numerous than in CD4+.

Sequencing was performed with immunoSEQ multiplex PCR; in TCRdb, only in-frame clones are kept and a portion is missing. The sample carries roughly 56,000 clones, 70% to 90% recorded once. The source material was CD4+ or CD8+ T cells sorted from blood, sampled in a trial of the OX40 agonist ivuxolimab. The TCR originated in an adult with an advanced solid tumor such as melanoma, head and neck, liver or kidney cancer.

CDR3 DNA sequence: TGCGCCAGCAGCCAAGTTATGGGGTCGGTGGGGGAAAAACTGTTTTTT. Translation: CASSQVMGSVGEKLFF. The V and J genes are TRBV4-3 and TRBJ1-4, with D uncertain. V gave up 1 base and J gave up 8 bases, with 17 bases separating them. The V gene's germline CDR1 is LGHNA and CDR2 YSLEER. The CDR3 is 16 residues long.